The rows below give T cell receptor beta chains drawn from one sample of a study of T cells in Graves' hyperthyroidism and ophthalmopathy. TCRdb analysed the multiplex PCR reads with MiXCR anew, one entry per CDR3 protein. The sample consists of under 400,000 distinct CDR3 sequences, roughly 13% of them appearing once. Sample: blood. These receptors originate from a woman younger than 30 with Graves' hyperthyroidism. CDR3s include the opening cysteine and the closing phenylalanine or tryptophan. A D gene is named only where the DNA matches it firmly. Only some rows state a clone size, as once, few, many or a class for expanded clones.

j_gene	abundance	d_gene	v_gene	CDR3aa	CDR3nt
TRBJ2-5	.	TRBD2	TRBV19	CASSIAPAREGETQYF	TGTGCCAGTAGTATAGCTCCGGCCAGGGAGGGGGAGACCCAGTACTTC
TRBJ2-7	many	TRBD2	TRBV28	CASSFGRGPPRYEQYF	TGTGCCAGCAGTTTCGGGAGGGGACCCCCCAGATACGAGCAGTACTTC
TRBJ1-1	many	TRBD1	TRBV5-5	CASSLEGAPGGAFF	TGTGCCAGCAGCTTGGAGGGGGCCCCGGGGGGAGCTTTCTTT
TRBJ1-4	few	TRBD1	TRBV9	CASSRTGGAGEKLFF	TGTGCCAGCAGTCGAACAGGGGGCGCGGGCGAAAAACTGTTTTTT
TRBJ2-5	many	.	TRBV7-2	CASSYRGGGETQYF	TGTGCCAGCAGCTACAGGGGGGGCGGGGAGACCCAGTACTTC
TRBJ1-5	many	.	TRBV28	CASIPTGASGNQPQHF	TGTGCCAGCATCCCCACGGGGGCTAGTGGCAATCAGCCCCAGCATTTT
TRBJ2-5	few	.	TRBV11-2	CASSLAVTDSTYF	TGTGCCAGCAGCTTAGCCGTTACAGATTCCACGTACTTC
TRBJ2-7	many	TRBD1	TRBV29-1	CSVGDRGTYEQYF	TGCAGCGTAGGGGACAGGGGCACCTACGAGCAGTACTTC
TRBJ2-1	.	TRBD1	TRBV19	CASRTPGQGYNEQFF	TGTGCCAGTAGGACTCCGGGACAGGGCTACAATGAGCAGTTCTTC
TRBJ2-1	few	.	TRBV10-1	CASSKEGSSYNEQFF	TGCGCCAGCAGTAAAGAGGGATCCTCCTACAATGAGCAGTTCTTC
TRBJ2-1	.	TRBD2	TRBV9	CANSAGLGLAGVNEQFF	TGTGCCAACAGCGCCGGCCTTGGACTAGCGGGGGTCAATGAGCAGTTCTTC
TRBJ1-2	few	TRBD1	TRBV4-1	CASSHIDTGFDRGEDGYTF	TGCGCCAGCAGCCATATTGATACGGGATTTGACAGGGGAGAGGATGGCTACACCTTC
TRBJ2-1	few	TRBD1	TRBV19	CASRRDRGRGEQFF	TGTGCCAGTAGAAGGGACAGGGGGCGAGGTGAGCAGTTCTTC
TRBJ1-1	many	.	TRBV20-1	CSARAPATPEAFF	TGCAGTGCTAGAGCCCCTGCGACACCCGAAGCTTTCTTT
TRBJ2-7	many	TRBD2	TRBV20-1	CSARPVAGEREQYF	TGCAGTGCTAGACCGGTGGCGGGAGAAAGAGAGCAGTACTTC
TRBJ2-3	once	.	TRBV5-1	CASGWISRLSGTDTQYF	TGCGCCAGCGGCTGGATCTCGAGGCTATCGGGCACAGATACGCAGTATTTT
TRBJ2-7	many	.	TRBV27	CASRPYYGSSYEQYF	TGTGCCAGCAGACCATACTACGGCAGCTCCTACGAGCAGTACTTC
TRBJ2-5	.	TRBD2	TRBV4-2	CASSQDLAGGSETQYF	TGTGCCAGCAGCCAAGACCTAGCGGGAGGATCGGAGACCCAGTACTTC
TRBJ1-1	few	.	TRBV20-1	CSAMRTARLRSTEAFF	TGCAGTGCTATGAGAACCGCCAGGCTAAGGTCCACTGAAGCTTTCTTT
TRBJ1-1	few	.	TRBV4-3	CASSQARGRNTEAFF	TGCGCCAGCAGCCAAGCGCGGGGGAGGAACACTGAAGCTTTCTTT
TRBJ2-5	many	.	TRBV6-1	CASRRTEQETQYF	TGTGCCAGCCGGAGGACAGAACAAGAGACCCAGTACTTC
TRBJ1-1	.	.	TRBV3-1	CASSHADRNTEAFF	TGTGCCAGCAGCCATGCGGACAGAAACACTGAAGCTTTCTTT
TRBJ1-1	many	.	TRBV20-1	CSVSRVDTEAFF	TGCAGTGTTAGCAGGGTCGACACTGAAGCTTTCTTT
TRBJ2-3	many	.	TRBV5-1	CASSIQGIPSTDTQYF	TGCGCCAGCAGCATCCAGGGGATCCCTAGCACAGATACGCAGTATTTT
TRBJ2-7	.	.	TRBV28	CASTAPGTPYEQYF	TGTGCCAGCACCGCGCCGGGGACCCCCTACGAGCAGTACTTC
TRBJ1-1	many	.	TRBV12-3/TRBV12-4	CASSLQETGNAEAFF	TGTGCCAGCAGTTTGCAGGAAACTGGGAACGCTGAAGCTTTCTTT
TRBJ1-2	many	.	TRBV28	CASSLGGSGYGYTF	TGTGCCAGCAGTTTAGGGGGCTCGGGCTATGGCTACACCTTC
TRBJ1-5	many	TRBD1	TRBV5-1	CASSLGQGINQPQHF	TGCGCCAGCAGCTTGGGACAGGGAATCAATCAGCCCCAGCATTTT
TRBJ2-6	many	.	TRBV2	CASIPRGTPGANVLTF	TGTGCCAGCATTCCCCGGGGGACGCCTGGGGCCAACGTCCTGACTTTC
TRBJ2-1	many	TRBD1	TRBV7-9	CASSRGQGTAPIPNEQFF	TGTGCCAGCAGCCGAGGACAGGGGACAGCCCCGATCCCCAATGAGCAGTTCTTC
TRBJ1-1	many	TRBD1	TRBV28	CASSYVLRTGTEAFF	TGTGCCAGCAGCTACGTATTGAGGACAGGGACTGAAGCTTTCTTT
TRBJ2-7	many	.	TRBV6-2/TRBV6-3	CASSLDVSEQYF	TGTGCCAGCAGTCTGGACGTTTCCGAGCAGTACTTC
TRBJ1-1	few	.	TRBV20-1	CSAPNGGMGDTEAFF	TGCAGTGCTCCTAACGGGGGGATGGGGGACACTGAAGCTTTCTTT
TRBJ2-5	.	TRBD2	TRBV7-9	CASSLGDSGGQETQYF	TGTGCCAGCAGCTTAGGGGATAGCGGGGGACAAGAGACCCAGTACTTC
TRBJ2-1	.	.	TRBV3-1	CASSQESSSYNEQFF	TGTGCCAGCAGCCAAGAATCCAGCTCCTACAATGAGCAGTTCTTC
TRBJ2-2	many	.	TRBV10-3	CAISEPGQNTGELFF	TGTGCCATCAGTGAGCCGGGACAGAACACCGGGGAGCTGTTTTTT
TRBJ1-2	many	.	TRBV2	CASSAWGLSNYGYTF	TGTGCCAGCAGTGCCTGGGGTTTATCTAACTATGGCTACACCTTC
TRBJ2-7	many	.	TRBV20-1	CSAPTISYEQYF	TGCAGTGCTCCTACTATCTCCTACGAGCAGTACTTC
TRBJ2-2	many	.	TRBV12-3/TRBV12-4	CASSPGQKNTGELFF	TGTGCCAGCAGTCCTGGACAGAAGAACACCGGGGAGCTGTTTTTT
TRBJ2-3	.	TRBD2	TRBV5-4	CASSPNPGLAVGGDTQYF	TGTGCCAGCAGCCCCAACCCGGGACTAGCGGTAGGGGGAGATACGCAGTATTTT
TRBJ2-2	few	TRBD2	TRBV27	CASSLGSLAGSTGEPFF	TGTGCCAGCAGTTTAGGATCCCTAGCGGGTAGCACCGGGGAGCCGTTTTTT
TRBJ2-5	many	.	TRBV11-2	CASSSTGASAQETQYF	TGTGCCAGCAGCTCTACGGGCGCTAGCGCACAAGAGACCCAGTACTTC
TRBJ1-3	many	.	TRBV18	CASSLTFQGSGNTIYF	TGTGCCAGCTCACTTACGTTCCAGGGGTCTGGAAACACCATATATTTT
TRBJ2-2	.	TRBD1	TRBV18	CASSPNQGAHVGELFF	TGTGCCAGCTCGCCAAATCAGGGGGCACACGTCGGGGAGCTGTTTTTT
TRBJ1-2	many	.	TRBV28	CASRVGGYGYTF	TGTGCCAGCAGGGTGGGGGGCTATGGCTACACCTTC
TRBJ2-4	many	.	TRBV20-1	CSVLPGTRQNIQYF	TGCAGTGTCTTGCCAGGGACTCGTCAAAACATTCAGTACTTC
TRBJ2-5	.	.	TRBV7-7	CASSLVGGGLGETQYF	TGTGCTAGCAGCTTAGTGGGGGGGGGGCTAGGAGAGACCCAGTACTTC
TRBJ2-5	few	.	TRBV15	CATSRSGGSMQETQYF	TGTGCCACCAGCAGATCCGGGGGCTCCATGCAAGAGACCCAGTACTTC
TRBJ2-3	many	.	TRBV20-1	CSAKRGASTDTQYF	TGCAGTGCTAAACGCGGGGCCTCCACAGATACGCAGTATTTT
TRBJ2-1	many	TRBD1	TRBV29-1	CSALPLGQGAYNEQFF	TGCAGCGCCCTCCCGCTAGGACAGGGGGCCTACAATGAGCAGTTCTTC